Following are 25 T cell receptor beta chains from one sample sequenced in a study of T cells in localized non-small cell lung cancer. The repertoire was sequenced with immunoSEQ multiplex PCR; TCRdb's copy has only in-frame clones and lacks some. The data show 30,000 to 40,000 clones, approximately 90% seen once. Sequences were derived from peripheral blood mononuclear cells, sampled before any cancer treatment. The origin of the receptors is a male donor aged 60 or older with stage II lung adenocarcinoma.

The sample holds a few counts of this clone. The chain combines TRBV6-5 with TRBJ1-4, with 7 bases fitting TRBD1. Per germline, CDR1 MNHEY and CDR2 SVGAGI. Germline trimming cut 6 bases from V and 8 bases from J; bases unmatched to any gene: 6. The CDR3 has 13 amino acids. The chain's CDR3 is CASRSQGWEKLFF. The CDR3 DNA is TGTGCCAGCAGATCACAGGGGTGGGAAAAACTGTTTTTT.

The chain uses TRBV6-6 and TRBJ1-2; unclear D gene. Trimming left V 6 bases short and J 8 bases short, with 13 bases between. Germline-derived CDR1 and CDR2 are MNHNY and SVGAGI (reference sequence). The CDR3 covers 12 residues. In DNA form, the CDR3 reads TGTGCCAGCAGGACCGGGGAAGGGGGCTACACCTTC. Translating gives CASRTGEGGYTF.

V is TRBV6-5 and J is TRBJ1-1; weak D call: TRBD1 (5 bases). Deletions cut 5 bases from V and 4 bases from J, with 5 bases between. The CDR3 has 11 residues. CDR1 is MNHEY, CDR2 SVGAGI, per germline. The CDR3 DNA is TGTGCCAGCAGTCAGGGCACTGAAGCTTTCTTT. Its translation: CASSQGTEAFF.

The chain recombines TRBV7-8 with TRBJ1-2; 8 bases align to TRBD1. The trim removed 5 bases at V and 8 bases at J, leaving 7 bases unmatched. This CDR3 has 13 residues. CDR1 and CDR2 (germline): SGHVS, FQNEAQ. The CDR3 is CASSTQGARGYTF. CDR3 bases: TGTGCCAGCAGCACCCAGGGGGCTCGAGGCTACACCTTC.

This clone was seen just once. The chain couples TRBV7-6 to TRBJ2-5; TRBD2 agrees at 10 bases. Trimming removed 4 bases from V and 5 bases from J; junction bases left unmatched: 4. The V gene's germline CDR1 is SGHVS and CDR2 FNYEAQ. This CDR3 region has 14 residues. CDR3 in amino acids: CASSSLAGVETQYF. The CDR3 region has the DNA TGTGCCAGCAGCTCTCTAGCGGGAGTGGAGACCCAGTACTTC.

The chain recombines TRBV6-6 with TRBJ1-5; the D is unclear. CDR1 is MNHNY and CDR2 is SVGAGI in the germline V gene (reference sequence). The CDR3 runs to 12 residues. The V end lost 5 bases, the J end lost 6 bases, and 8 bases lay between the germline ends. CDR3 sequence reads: CASSKDRQPQHF. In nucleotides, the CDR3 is TGTGCCAGCAGTAAGGATCGTCAGCCCCAGCATTTT.

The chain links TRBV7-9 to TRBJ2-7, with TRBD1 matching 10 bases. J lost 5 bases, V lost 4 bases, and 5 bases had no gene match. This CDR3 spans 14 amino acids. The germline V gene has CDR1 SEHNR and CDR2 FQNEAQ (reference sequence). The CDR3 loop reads CASSSWTGGDEQYF. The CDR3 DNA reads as TGTGCCAGCAGCTCATGGACAGGGGGGGACGAGCAGTACTTC.

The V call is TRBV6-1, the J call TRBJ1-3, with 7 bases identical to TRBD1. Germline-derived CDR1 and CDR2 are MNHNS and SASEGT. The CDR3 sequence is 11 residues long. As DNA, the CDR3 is TGTGGGACGACAGGGCTAAACACCATATATTTT. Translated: CGTTGLNTIYF.

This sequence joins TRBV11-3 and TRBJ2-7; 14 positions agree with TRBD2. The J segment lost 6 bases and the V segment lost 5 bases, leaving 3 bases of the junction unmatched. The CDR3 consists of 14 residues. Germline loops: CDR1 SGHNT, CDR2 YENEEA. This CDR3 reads CASSLGLAGAEQYF. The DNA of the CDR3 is TGTGCCAGCAGCCTGGGACTAGCGGGAGCCGAGCAGTACTTC.

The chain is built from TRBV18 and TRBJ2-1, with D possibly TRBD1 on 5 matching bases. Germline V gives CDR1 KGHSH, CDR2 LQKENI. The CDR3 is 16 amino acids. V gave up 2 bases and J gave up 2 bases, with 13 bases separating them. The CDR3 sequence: CASSPGSQGAYNEQFF. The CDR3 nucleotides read TGTGCCAGCTCACCAGGCTCGCAGGGTGCCTACAATGAGCAGTTCTTC.

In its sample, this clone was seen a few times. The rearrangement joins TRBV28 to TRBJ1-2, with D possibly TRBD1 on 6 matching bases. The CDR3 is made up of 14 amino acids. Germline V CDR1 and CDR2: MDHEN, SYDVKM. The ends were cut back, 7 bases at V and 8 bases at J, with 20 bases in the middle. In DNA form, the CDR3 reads TGTGCCAGCACCTTGGGAGGACAGATGGAAGGCTACACCTTC. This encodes CASTLGGQMEGYTF.

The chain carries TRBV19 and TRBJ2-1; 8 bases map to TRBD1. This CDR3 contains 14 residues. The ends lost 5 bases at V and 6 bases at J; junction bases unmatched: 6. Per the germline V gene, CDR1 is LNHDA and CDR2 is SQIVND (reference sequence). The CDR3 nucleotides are TGTGCCAGTAGTTCGGACAGGGCCTTCAATGAGCAGTTCTTC. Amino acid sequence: CASSSDRAFNEQFF.

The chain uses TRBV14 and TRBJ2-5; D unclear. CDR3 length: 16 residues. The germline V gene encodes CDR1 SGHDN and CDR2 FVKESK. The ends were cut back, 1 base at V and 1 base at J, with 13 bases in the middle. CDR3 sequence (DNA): TGTGCCAGCAGCCAAGGTTCCAAGAGCTTCCAAGAGACCCAGTACTTC. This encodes CASSQGSKSFQETQYF.

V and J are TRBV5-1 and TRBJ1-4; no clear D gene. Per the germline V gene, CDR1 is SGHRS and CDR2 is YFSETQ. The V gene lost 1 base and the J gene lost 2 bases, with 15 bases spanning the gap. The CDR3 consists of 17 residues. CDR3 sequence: CASSLRSGFGTNEKLFF. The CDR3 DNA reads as TGCGCCAGCAGCTTGAGGTCGGGGTTTGGCACTAATGAAAAACTGTTTTTT.

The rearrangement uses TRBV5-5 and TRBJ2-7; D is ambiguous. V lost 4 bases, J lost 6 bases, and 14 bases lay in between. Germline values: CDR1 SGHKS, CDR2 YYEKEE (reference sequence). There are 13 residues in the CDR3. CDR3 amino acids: CASSPAPRREQYF. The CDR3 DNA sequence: TGTGCCAGCAGCCCTGCCCCCCGCCGCGAGCAGTACTTC.

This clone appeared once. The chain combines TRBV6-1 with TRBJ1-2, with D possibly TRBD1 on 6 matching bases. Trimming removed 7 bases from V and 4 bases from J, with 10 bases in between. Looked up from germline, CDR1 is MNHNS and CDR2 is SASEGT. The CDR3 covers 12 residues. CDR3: CASTVDSYGYTF. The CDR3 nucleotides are TGTGCCAGCACCGTGGACAGCTATGGCTACACCTTC.

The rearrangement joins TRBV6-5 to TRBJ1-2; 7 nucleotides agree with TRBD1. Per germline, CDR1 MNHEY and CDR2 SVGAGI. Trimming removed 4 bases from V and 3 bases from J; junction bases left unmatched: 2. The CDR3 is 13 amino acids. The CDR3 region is CASSSQGDYGYTF. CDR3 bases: TGTGCCAGCAGTTCTCAGGGGGACTATGGCTACACCTTC.

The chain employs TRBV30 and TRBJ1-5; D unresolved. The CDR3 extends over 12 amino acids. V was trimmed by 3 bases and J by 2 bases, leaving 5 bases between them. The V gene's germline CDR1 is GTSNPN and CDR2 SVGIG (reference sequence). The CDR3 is CAWSYGNQPQHF. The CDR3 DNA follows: TGTGCCTGGAGCTACGGCAATCAGCCCCAGCATTTT.

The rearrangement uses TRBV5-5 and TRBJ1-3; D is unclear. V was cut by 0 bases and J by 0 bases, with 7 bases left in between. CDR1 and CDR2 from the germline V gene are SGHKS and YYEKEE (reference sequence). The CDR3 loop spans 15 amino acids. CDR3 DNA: TGTGCCAGCAGCTTGGTTGCGGCCTCTGGAAACACCATATATTTT. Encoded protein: CASSLVAASGNTIYF.

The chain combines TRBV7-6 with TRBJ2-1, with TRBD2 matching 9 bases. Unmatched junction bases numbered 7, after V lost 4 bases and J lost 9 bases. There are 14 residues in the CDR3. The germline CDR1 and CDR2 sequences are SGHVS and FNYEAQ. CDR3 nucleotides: TGTGCCAGCAGCTCCTTAGCGGGAGTCGGTGAGCAGTTCTTC. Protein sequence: CASSSLAGVGEQFF.

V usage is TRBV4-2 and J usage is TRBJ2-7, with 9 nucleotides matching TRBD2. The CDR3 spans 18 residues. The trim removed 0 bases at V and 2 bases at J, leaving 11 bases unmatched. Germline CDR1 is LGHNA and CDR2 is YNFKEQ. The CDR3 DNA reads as TGTGCCAGCAGCCAAGATAGCAGCGGGGGGACTAACCCCTACGAGCAGTACTTC. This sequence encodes CASSQDSSGGTNPYEQYF.

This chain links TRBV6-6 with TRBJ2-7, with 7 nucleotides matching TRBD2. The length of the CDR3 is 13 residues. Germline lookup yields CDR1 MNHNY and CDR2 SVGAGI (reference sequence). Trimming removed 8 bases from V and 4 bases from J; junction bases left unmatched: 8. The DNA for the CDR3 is TGTGCCAGCTCTAGACTAGCAGATTACGAGCAGTACTTC. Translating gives CASSRLADYEQYF.

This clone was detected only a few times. The CDR3 bases are TGTGCCAGCAGGCCGACAGGGAGCACAGATACGCAGTATTTT. It yields the protein CASRPTGSTDTQYF. The gene calls are TRBV7-9 and TRBJ2-3; 7 nucleotides line up with TRBD1. CDR3 length equals 14 residues. J gave up 0 bases and V 6 bases, and 3 bases lay outside the gene matches. Germline V lookup: CDR1 SEHNR, CDR2 FQNEAQ (reference sequence).

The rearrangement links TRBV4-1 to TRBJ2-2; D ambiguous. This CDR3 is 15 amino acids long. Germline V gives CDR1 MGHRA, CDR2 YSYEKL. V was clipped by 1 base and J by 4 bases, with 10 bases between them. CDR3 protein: CASSQGQAITGELFF. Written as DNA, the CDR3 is TGCGCCAGCAGCCAAGGGCAGGCGATCACCGGGGAGCTGTTTTTT.

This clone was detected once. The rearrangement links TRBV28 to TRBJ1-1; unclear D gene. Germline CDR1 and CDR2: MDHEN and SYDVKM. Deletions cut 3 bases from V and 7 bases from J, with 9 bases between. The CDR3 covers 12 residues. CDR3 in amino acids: CASSFGLLEAFF. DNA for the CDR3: TGTGCCAGCAGTTTCGGCCTCCTTGAAGCTTTCTTT.